The source of this TCR beta chain is a study of T cell changes during pregnancy in multiple sclerosis (dated by TCRdb to the late 2010s). Notes on the research overall: In women with multiple sclerosis, the researchers looked at how the T cell repertoire shifted as pregnancy progressed.

The method was the immunoSEQ multiplex PCR assay. As stored in TCRdb, this immuneACCESS dataset retains in-frame rearrangements with V and J assigned. A fraction of the clones does not appear; measured against another copy, unresolved V genes explain less than half of the discrepancy, and the remainder lacks a known reason. Here the sample has 80,000 to 130,000 clones; 90% to 95% occur a single time. The ten largest clonotypes hold approximately 1% of the sample. With respect to this clone: What antigen it recognizes has not been identified. Base qualities are not recorded, but no much larger clone differs from it by a single base.

Sequenced material: peripheral blood, taken before pregnancy. The receptor comes from a female donor with multiple sclerosis, enrolled in a pregnancy study.

The nucleotide sequence is given as TGTGCCAGCAGCCACCCGACGGAGTCTAGCTCTGGAAACACCATATATTTT. Protein translation: CASSHPTESSSGNTIYF. The sequence is built from TRBV4-2 and TRBJ1-3; the D gene assignment is ambiguous. V gives up 3 bases and J gives up 0 bases, and the segment between their germline ends measures 15 bases. The germline V gene encodes CDR1 LGHNA and CDR2 YNFKEQ. The CDR3 measures 17 amino acids from cysteine to phenylalanine. Left in the record is the CDR3 DNA by itself, 51 bases read in frame from the first base.